A selection of T cell receptor beta chains follows, all from one sample in a study of graft-versus-host responses after intestinal transplantation. The antigens for these receptors are not known. Libraries were prepared by immunoSEQ multiplex PCR; TCRdb keeps only in-frame clonotypes and omits some of them. The sample records about 39,000 clones, roughly 96% being singletons. The sequenced sample was unstimulated CD8+ T cells sorted from spleen or lymph node cells, obtained before transplant. These receptors were obtained from a human donor who was the organ donor for an intestinal transplant. CDR3s include the opening cysteine and the closing phenylalanine or tryptophan. Each record gives: clone size, J gene, D gene, V gene, CDR3 protein, CDR3 DNA. A D gene is named only where the DNA matches it firmly. Clone sizes are given selectively: once, few, many, or a class where the clone is expanded.

- | TRBJ1-5 | - | TRBV27 | CASSPQDPSYSNQPQHF | TGTGCCAGCAGTCCCCAGGACCCCTCTTATAGCAATCAGCCCCAGCATTTT
- | TRBJ2-2 | TRBD2 | TRBV27 | CASSFLAGGSGGELFF | TGTGCCAGCAGTTTCCTAGCGGGGGGTTCGGGCGGGGAGCTGTTTTTT
- | TRBJ2-7 | - | TRBV4-2 | CASSLSPPYEQYF | TGTGCCAGCAGCCTATCCCCTCCCTACGAGCAGTACTTC
once | TRBJ1-2 | TRBD1 | TRBV28 | CATPGQSNYGYTF | TGTGCCACTCCGGGACAGAGTAATTATGGCTACACCTTC
- | TRBJ2-1 | - | TRBV30 | CALGRGGHKQFF | TGTGCCCTTGGTCGTGGGGGGCATAAGCAGTTCTTC
- | TRBJ2-7 | - | TRBV11-2 | CASSLDLTYEQYF | TGTGCCAGCAGCTTAGATTTAACCTACGAGCAGTACTTC
once | TRBJ1-5 | - | TRBV19 | CASSIEEQNSNQPQHF | TGTGCCAGTAGTATAGAGGAGCAGAATAGCAATCAGCCCCAGCATTTT
- | TRBJ2-1 | - | TRBV5-6 | CASSLVAGKGYNEQFF | TGTGCCAGCAGCTTGGTTGCAGGTAAGGGCTACAATGAGCAGTTCTTC
- | TRBJ1-2 | - | TRBV4-2 | CASSQGGTQNYGYTF | TGTGCCAGCAGCCAAGGTGGGACACAAAACTATGGCTACACCTTC
- | TRBJ1-1 | TRBD1 | TRBV28 | CASSWPPRDRGKGSTEAFF | TGTGCCAGCAGTTGGCCCCCCAGGGACAGGGGAAAAGGTAGCACTGAAGCTTTCTTT
- | TRBJ2-3 | - | TRBV6-1 | CASPSTDTQYF | TGTGCCAGCCCTAGCACAGATACGCAGTATTTT
- | TRBJ2-7 | TRBD1 | TRBV5-6 | CASSLQGVVNEQYF | TGTGCCAGCAGCCTCCAGGGGGTTGTAAACGAGCAGTACTTC
- | TRBJ2-1 | TRBD2 | TRBV9 | CASSTPGLADEQFF | TGTGCCAGCAGCACGCCGGGACTAGCGGATGAGCAGTTCTTC
- | TRBJ1-1 | - | TRBV6-5 | CASRDKLNTEAFF | TGTGCCAGCAGGGACAAGCTGAACACTGAAGCTTTCTTT
- | TRBJ2-3 | - | TRBV13 | CASSSPENGIDTQYF | TGTGCCAGCAGCTCCCCGGAGAACGGGATAGATACGCAGTATTTT
- | TRBJ1-4 | - | TRBV19 | CASSIRASNEKLFF | TGTGCCAGTAGTATCAGGGCTTCTAATGAAAAACTGTTTTTT
once | TRBJ1-1 | - | TRBV4-2 | CASSQGSHLEAFF | TGTGCCAGCAGCCAAGGATCGCACCTTGAAGCTTTCTTT
few | TRBJ2-7 | - | TRBV7-2 | CASGADSYEQYF | TGTGCCAGCGGCGCCGATTCCTACGAGCAGTACTTC
- | TRBJ2-3 | - | TRBV30 | CAWSADRGGDTQYF | TGTGCCTGGAGTGCTGATAGGGGAGGAGATACGCAGTATTTT
- | TRBJ2-5 | - | TRBV29-1 | CSVEDQFQETQYF | TGCAGCGTTGAAGATCAGTTCCAAGAGACCCAGTACTTC
- | TRBJ1-5 | - | TRBV28 | CASSLQGAQPQHF | TGTGCCAGCAGCCTCCAGGGAGCACAGCCCCAGCATTTT
- | TRBJ2-2 | - | TRBV7-6 | CASSRGPLANTGELFF | TGTGCCAGCAGCAGGGGCCCGCTCGCGAACACCGGGGAGCTGTTTTTT
few | TRBJ2-1 | TRBD1 | TRBV19 | CASRTGGNEQFF | TGTGCCAGTAGGACAGGGGGGAATGAGCAGTTCTTC
- | TRBJ2-7 | - | TRBV5-1 | CASSPPFPTGPGGTYEQYF | TGCGCCAGCAGCCCACCGTTCCCGACAGGGCCGGGAGGTACCTACGAGCAGTACTTC
- | TRBJ2-3 | TRBD1 | TRBV10-3 | CAISESIQGATTDTQYF | TGTGCCATCAGTGAGTCGATTCAGGGGGCGACCACAGATACGCAGTATTTT
- | TRBJ1-2 | - | TRBV4-3 | CASSPETHRANYGYTF | TGCGCCAGCAGCCCCGAGACTCACAGGGCTAACTATGGCTACACCTTC
- | TRBJ2-7 | TRBD1 | TRBV4-1 | CASSQEGTGVSYEQYF | TGCGCCAGCAGCCAAGAAGGGACAGGGGTCTCCTACGAGCAGTACTTC
once | TRBJ2-5 | TRBD1 | TRBV11-2 | CASSSSGTGSFETQYF | TGTGCCAGCAGCTCATCCGGGACAGGGTCGTTTGAGACCCAGTACTTC
- | TRBJ2-4 | TRBD1 | TRBV13 | CASSPFRYAGQGADIQYF | TGTGCCAGCAGCCCGTTTAGGTACGCCGGACAGGGGGCTGACATTCAGTACTTC
- | TRBJ2-1 | - | TRBV19 | CASSIDPSYNEQFF | TGTGCCAGTAGTATAGATCCCTCCTACAATGAGCAGTTCTTC